The 2 T cell receptor beta chains below come from one sample, sequenced in a study of T cell responses to AZD1222 COVID-19 vaccine. Some clones are missing from TCRdb's copy, which holds only in-frame ones; the method was immunoSEQ multiplex PCR. The sample yields over 45,000 clones, approximately 89% seen once. The source material was peripheral blood, sampled 28 days after the second AZD1222 dose. These receptors were obtained from an adult who received the AZD1222 COVID-19 vaccine.

This chain connects TRBV4-1 to TRBJ2-7, with a possible D match to TRBD2 (6 bases). The CDR3 consists of 15 residues. Looked up from germline, CDR1 is MGHRA and CDR2 is YSYEKL. With 1 base removed from V and 0 bases from J, the gap between germline ends came to 10 bases. This CDR3 reads CASSQAGLSSYEQYF. The DNA of the CDR3 is TGCGCCAGCAGCCAAGCTGGACTAAGCTCCTACGAGCAGTACTTC.

The chain joins TRBV19 to TRBJ2-1; 8 bases agree with TRBD2. With 7 bases clipped from V and 4 bases from J, the junction kept 6 bases outside the gene matches. Germline values: CDR1 LNHDA, CDR2 SQIVND (reference sequence). The CDR3 sequence is 14 residues long. The DNA for the CDR3 is TGTGCCAGTAAAGGCGGGGGGCAGTACAATGAGCAGTTCTTC. This sequence encodes CASKGGGQYNEQFF.